These 3 T cell receptor beta chains share one sample of origin, sequenced in a study of blood T cell repertoires in COVID-19 (dated by TCRdb to the early 2020s). The library was prepared using the immunoSEQ multiplex PCR assay. In its TCRdb copy, this immuneACCESS table keeps in-frame sequences only and misses some clones. Where compared with another copy, unresolved V genes explain less than half of these, and the others have no known cause. Across this sample there are around 97,000 clones, with 84% seen only once. The biggest ten clones account for 10% to 15% of the sample. The specimen was peripheral blood. All receptors come from a human donor in a cohort sampled during active or convalescent COVID-19.

Written as DNA, the CDR3 is TGTGCCAGCAGCCCGGGGGGCGGCAATCAGCCCCAGCATTTT. This sequence encodes CASSPGGGNQPQHF. The rearrangement uses TRBV6-5 and TRBJ1-5, with D perhaps TRBD1 (6 bases). CDR3 length equals 14 residues. From germline, CDR1 is MNHEY and CDR2 SVGAGI. Between the trimmed V and J ends, which lost 6 bases and 2 bases, there was a span of 11 bases.

The chain carries TRBV5-1 and TRBJ2-7; D gene ambiguous. V dropped 0 bases and J dropped 10 bases, with 14 bases sitting between them. CDR3 length: 13 residues. CDR1 and CDR2 (germline): SGHRS, YFSETQ. CDR3 bases: TGCGCCAGCAGCTTGGCCGTCAGTTCCGTACAGTACTTC. It yields the protein CASSLAVSSVQYF.

V is TRBV5-6 and J is TRBJ2-3; 13 bases align to TRBD2. V was pared by 4 bases and J by 4 bases, with 3 bases of the junction left unmatched. Germline V gene data show CDR1 as SGHDT and CDR2 as YYEEEE. This CDR3 comprises 15 residues. CDR3 loop: CASSTSGGASDTQYF. The DNA of the CDR3 is TGTGCCAGCAGCACTAGCGGGGGGGCCTCAGATACGCAGTATTTT.